This T cell receptor beta chain was identified in a study of OX40 agonist ivuxolimab in advanced cancers. The overall study: Patients undergoing dose escalation presented with hepatocellular carcinoma, melanoma, renal cell or head and neck cancer. Participants could have had prior anti-PD-1, anti-PD-L1 or anti-CTLA-4 therapy, and about 37% had some.

TCRdb's table, derived via immunoSEQ multiplex PCR, lists solely in-frame clones and lacks some. Of over 55,000 clones listed, approximately 80% are singletons. The CDR3 is made up of 14 amino acids. Trimming left V 4 bases short and J 7 bases short, with 14 bases between. CDR1 and CDR2 (germline): SGHRS, YFSETQ. Notes on the study in general: Normalized T-cell clonal expansion was also low in some nonresponders. Partial responders receiving 0.1-3.0 mg/kg showed among the lowest clonal expansion.

For this clone: Its antigen remains unidentified.

This specimen consisted of CD4+ or CD8+ T cells sorted from blood, obtained in a trial of the OX40 agonist ivuxolimab. The sequence came from an adult with an advanced solid tumor such as melanoma, head and neck, liver or kidney cancer. The chain has TRBV5-1 and TRBJ1-4, with D tentatively TRBD1 (5 bases). CDR3 DNA: TGCGCCAGCAGCCTAAGAGTAAGGGGTGAAAAACTGTTTTTT. Amino acid sequence: CASSLRVRGEKLFF.